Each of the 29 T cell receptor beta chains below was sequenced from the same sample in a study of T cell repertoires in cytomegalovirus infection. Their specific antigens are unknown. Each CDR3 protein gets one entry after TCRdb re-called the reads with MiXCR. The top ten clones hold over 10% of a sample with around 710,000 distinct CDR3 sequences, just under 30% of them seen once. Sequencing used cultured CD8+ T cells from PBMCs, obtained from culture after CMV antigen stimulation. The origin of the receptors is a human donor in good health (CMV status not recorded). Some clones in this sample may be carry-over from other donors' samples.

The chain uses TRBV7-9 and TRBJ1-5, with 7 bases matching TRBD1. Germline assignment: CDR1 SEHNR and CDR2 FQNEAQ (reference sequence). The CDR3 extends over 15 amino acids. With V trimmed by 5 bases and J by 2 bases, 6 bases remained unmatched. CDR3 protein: CASSDSGTGNQPQHF. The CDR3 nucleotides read TGTGCCAGCAGCGACTCTGGGACAGGCAATCAGCCCCAGCATTTT.

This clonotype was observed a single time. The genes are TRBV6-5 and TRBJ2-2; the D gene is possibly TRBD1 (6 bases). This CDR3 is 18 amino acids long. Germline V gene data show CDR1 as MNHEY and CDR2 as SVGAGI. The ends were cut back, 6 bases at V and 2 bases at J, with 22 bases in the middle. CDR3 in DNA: TGTGCCAGCAGCCTCACGAAACCCTACAGGGAAAACACCGGGGAGCTGTTTTTT. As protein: CASSLTKPYRENTGELFF.

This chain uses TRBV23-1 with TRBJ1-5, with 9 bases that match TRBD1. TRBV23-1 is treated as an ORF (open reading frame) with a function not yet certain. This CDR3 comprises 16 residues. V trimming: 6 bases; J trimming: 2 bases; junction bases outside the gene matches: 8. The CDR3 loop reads CASRGDRASGNQPQHF. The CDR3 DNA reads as TGCGCCAGCAGGGGGGACAGGGCATCGGGCAATCAGCCCCAGCATTTT.

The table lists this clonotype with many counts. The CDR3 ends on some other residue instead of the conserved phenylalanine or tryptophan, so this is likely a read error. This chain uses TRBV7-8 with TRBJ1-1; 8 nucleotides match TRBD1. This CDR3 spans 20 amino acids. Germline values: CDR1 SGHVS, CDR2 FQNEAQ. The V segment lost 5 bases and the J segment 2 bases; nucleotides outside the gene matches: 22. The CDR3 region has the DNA TGTGCCAGCAGCGACTCCAGGGGGCCCACCCCCCTAACCCCTAACACTGAAGCTTTCTCT. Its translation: CASSDSRGPTPLTPNTEAFS.

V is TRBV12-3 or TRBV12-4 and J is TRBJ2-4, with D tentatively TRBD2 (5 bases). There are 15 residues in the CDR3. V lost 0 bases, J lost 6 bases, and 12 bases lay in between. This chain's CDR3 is CASSLAYRDTNIQYF. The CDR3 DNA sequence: TGTGCCAGCAGTTTAGCGTACCGGGATACAAACATTCAGTACTTC.

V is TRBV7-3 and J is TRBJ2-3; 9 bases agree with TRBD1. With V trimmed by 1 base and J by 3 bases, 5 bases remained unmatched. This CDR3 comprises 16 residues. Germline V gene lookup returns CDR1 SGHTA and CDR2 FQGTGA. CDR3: CASSLIGDRETDTQYF. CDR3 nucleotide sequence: TGTGCCAGCAGCTTAATAGGGGACAGGGAGACAGATACGCAGTATTTT.

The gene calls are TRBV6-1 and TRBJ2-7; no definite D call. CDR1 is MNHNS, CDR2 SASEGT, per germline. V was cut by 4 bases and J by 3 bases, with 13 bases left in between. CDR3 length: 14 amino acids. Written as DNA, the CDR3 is TGTGCCAGCAGTGCTCACTTATTCAACTACGAGCAGTACTTC. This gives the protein CASSAHLFNYEQYF.

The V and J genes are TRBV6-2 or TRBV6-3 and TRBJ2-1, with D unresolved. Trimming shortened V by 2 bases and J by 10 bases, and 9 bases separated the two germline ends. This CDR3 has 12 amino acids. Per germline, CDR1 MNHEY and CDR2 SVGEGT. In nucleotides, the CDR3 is TGTGCCAGCAGTTACCCTGGTTGGGAGCAGTTCTTC. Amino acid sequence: CASSYPGWEQFF.

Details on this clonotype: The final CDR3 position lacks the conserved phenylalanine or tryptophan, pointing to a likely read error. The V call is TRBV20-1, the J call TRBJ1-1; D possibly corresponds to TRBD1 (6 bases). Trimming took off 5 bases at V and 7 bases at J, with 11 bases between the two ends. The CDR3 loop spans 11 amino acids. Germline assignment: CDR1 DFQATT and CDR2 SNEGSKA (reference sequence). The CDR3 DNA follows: TGCAGTGCTCCAGGGGAGGTTGAAGCTTTCTCT. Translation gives CSAPGEVEAFS.

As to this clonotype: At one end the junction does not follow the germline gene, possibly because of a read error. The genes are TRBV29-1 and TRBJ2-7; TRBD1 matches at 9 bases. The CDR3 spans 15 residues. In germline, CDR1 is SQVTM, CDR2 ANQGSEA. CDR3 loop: CSVLLTGGASDEQYF. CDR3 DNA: TGCAGCGTCCTCCTAACAGGGGGCGCCTCCGACGAGCAGTACTTC.

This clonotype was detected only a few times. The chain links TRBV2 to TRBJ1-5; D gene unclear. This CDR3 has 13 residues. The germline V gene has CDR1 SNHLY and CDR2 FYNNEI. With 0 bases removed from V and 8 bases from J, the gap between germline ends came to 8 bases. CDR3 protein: CASSEARVEPQHF. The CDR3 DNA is TGTGCCAGCAGTGAAGCGCGGGTTGAGCCCCAGCATTTT.

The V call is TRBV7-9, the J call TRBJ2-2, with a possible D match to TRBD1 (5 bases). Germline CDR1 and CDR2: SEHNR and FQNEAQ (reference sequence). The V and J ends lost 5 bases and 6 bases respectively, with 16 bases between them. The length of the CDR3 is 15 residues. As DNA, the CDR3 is TGTGCCAGCAGCCTGGGGCTAGAGGTCTCCGGGGAGCTGTTTTTT. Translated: CASSLGLEVSGELFF.

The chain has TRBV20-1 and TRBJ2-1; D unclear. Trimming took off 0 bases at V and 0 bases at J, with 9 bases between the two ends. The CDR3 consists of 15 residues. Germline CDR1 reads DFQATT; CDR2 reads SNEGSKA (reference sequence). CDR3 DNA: TGCAGTGCTAGAGATGGGGTTTCCTCCTACAATGAGCAGTTCTTC. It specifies CSARDGVSSYNEQFF.

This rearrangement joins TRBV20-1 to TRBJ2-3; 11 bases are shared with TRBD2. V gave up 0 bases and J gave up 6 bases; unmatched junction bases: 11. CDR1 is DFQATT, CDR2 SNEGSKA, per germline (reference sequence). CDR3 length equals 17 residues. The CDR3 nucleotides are TGCAGTGCTAGAGAAGGGGGACTAGCGGCCCGGGGGGATACGCAGTATTTT. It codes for CSAREGGLAARGDTQYF.

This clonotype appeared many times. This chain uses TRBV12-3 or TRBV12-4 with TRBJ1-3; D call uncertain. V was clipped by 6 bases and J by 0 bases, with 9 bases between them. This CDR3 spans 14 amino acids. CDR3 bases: TGTGCCAGCAGCCTCAGTAGCTCTGGAAACACCATATATTTT. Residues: CASSLSSSGNTIYF.

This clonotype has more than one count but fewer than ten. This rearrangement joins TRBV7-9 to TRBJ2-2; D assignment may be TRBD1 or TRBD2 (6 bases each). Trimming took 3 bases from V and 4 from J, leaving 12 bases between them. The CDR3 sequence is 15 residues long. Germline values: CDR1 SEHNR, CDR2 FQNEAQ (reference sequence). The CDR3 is CASSLGGSSTGELFF. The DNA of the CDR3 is TGTGCCAGCAGCTTGGGGGGCAGTTCCACCGGGGAGCTGTTTTTT. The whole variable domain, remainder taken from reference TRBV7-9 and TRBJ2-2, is DTGVSQNPRHKITKRGQNVTFRCDPISEHNRLYWYRQTLGQGPEFLTYFQNEAQLEKSRLLSDRFSAERPKGSFSTLEIQRTEQGDSAMYLCASSLGGSSTGELFFGEGSRLTVL.

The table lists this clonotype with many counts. For the CDR3, the DNA is TGTGCCAGCAGCTACAATGGGGCTTCAACTAATGAGCAGTACTTC. This encodes CASSYNGASTNEQYF. J is TRBJ2-7 and V is TRBV7-2, with D perhaps TRBD1 (5 bases). The V gene lost 4 bases and the J gene lost 7 bases, with 20 bases spanning the gap. Looked up from germline, CDR1 is SGHTA and CDR2 is FQGNSA. The CDR3 runs 15 residues.

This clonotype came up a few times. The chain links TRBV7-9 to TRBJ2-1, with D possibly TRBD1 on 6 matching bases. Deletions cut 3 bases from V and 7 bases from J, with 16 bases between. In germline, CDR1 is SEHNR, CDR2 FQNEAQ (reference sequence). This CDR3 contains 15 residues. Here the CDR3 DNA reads TGTGCCAGCAGCTTCCCGGGACACGCACCGAATGAGCAGTTCTTC. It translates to CASSFPGHAPNEQFF.

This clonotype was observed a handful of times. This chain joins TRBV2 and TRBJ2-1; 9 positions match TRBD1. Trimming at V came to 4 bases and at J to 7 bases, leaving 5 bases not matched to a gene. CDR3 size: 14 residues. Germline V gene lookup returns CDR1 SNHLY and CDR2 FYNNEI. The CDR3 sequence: CASSGTGARNEQFF. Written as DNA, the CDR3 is TGTGCCAGCAGTGGGACAGGGGCTCGGAATGAGCAGTTCTTC. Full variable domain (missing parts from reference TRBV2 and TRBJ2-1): EPEVTQTPSHQVTQMGQEVILRCVPISNHLYFYWYRQILGQKVEFLVSFYNNEISEKSEIFDDQFSVERPDGSNFTLKIRSTKLEDSAMYFCASSGTGARNEQFFGPGTRLTVL.

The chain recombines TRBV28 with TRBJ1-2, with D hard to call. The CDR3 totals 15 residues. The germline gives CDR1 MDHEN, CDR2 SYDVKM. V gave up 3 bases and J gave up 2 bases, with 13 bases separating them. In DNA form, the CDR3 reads TGTGCCAGCAGTTTTAGACAACAACTGAACTATGGCTACACCTTC. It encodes CASSFRQQLNYGYTF.

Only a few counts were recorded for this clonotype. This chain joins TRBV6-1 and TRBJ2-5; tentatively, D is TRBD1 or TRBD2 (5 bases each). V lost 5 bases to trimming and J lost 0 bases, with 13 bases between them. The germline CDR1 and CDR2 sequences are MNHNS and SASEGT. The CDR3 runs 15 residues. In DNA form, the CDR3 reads TGTGCCAGCAGTCCCTGGGACGTGTACCAAGAGACCCAGTACTTC. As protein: CASSPWDVYQETQYF.

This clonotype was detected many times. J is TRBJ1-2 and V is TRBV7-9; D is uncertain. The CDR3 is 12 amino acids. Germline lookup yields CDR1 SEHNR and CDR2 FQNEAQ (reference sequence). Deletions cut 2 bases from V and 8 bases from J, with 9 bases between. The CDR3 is CASSLQGRGYTF. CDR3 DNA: TGTGCCAGCAGCTTACAAGGACGGGGCTACACCTTC. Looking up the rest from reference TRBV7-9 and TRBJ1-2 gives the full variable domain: DTGVSQNPRHKITKRGQNVTFRCDPISEHNRLYWYRQTLGQGPEFLTYFQNEAQLEKSRLLSDRFSAERPKGSFSTLEIQRTEQGDSAMYLCASSLQGRGYTFGSGTRLTVV.

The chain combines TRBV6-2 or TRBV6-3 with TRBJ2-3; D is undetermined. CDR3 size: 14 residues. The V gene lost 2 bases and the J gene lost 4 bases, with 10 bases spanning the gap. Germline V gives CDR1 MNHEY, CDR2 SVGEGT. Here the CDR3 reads CASSYDWSPDTQYF. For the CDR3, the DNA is TGTGCCAGCAGTTACGATTGGAGTCCAGATACGCAGTATTTT.

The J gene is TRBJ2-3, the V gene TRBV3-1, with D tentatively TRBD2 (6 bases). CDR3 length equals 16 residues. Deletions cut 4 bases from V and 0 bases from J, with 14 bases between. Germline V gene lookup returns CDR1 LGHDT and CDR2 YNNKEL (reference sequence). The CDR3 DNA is TGTGCCAGCAGCCGATCCGGGACTGAGAGCACAGATACGCAGTATTTT. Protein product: CASSRSGTESTDTQYF.

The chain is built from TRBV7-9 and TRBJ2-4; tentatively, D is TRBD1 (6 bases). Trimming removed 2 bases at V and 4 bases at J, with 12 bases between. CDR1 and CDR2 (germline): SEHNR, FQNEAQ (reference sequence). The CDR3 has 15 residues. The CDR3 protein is CASSLPGHNKNIQYF. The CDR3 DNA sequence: TGTGCCAGCAGCTTACCGGGACACAATAAAAACATTCAGTACTTC.

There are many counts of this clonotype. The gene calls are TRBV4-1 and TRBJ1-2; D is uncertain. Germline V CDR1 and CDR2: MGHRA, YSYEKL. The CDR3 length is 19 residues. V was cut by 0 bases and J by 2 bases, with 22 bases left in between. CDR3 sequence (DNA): TGCGCCAGCAGCCAAGATCATCAGGAAACCCGAAAGGCGAACTATGGCTACACCTTC. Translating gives CASSQDHQETRKANYGYTF.

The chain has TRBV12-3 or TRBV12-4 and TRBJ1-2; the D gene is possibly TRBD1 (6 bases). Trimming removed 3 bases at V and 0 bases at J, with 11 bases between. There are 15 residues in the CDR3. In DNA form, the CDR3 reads TGTGCCAGCAGTTTTAAGGGGGAAGCTAACTATGGCTACACCTTC. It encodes CASSFKGEANYGYTF.

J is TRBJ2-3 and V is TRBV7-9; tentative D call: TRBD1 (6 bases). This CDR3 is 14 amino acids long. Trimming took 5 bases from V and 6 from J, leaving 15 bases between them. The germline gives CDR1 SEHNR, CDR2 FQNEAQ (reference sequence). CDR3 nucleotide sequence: TGTGCCAGCAGCGTGGGGGCCTTATTGGATACGCAGTATTTT. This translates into CASSVGALLDTQYF.

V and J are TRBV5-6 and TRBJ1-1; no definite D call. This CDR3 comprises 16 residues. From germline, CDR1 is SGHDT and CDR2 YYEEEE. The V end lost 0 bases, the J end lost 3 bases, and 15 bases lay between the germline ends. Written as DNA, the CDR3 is TGTGCCAGCAGCTTGGCCAGGACCCTGAGCTACACTGAAGCTTTCTTT. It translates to CASSLARTLSYTEAFF. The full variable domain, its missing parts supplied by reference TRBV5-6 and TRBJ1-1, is DAGVTQSPTHLIKTRGQQVTLRCSPKSGHDTVSWYQQALGQGPQFIFQYYEEEERQRGNFPDRFSGHQFPNYSSELNVNALLLGDSALYLCASSLARTLSYTEAFFGQGTRLTVV.